The 21 T cell receptor beta chains in this list originate from one sample, sequenced in a study of human T cells and chemical hapten exposure. The time point: pre-sensitization, week 0. Specified treatment: therapeutic diphenylcyclopropenone sensitization with weekly scalp DPC. Each CDR3 protein is one row after TCRdb ran MiXCR on the RACE reads. The sample holds more than 300,000 distinct CDR3 sequences, approximately 5% seen once. The material was whole blood, obtained in connection with sensitization to the hapten diphenylcyclopropenone (DPC). The receptor source for this set is a woman in her fifties or sixties with alopecia areata. Some clones in this sample may be carry-over from other donors' samples.

This clonotype was counted many times. This chain joins TRBV7-9 and TRBJ2-5; possibly TRBD2 for D (6 bases). Between the trimmed V and J ends, which lost 6 bases and 7 bases, there was a span of 24 bases. The germline CDR1 and CDR2 sequences are SEHNR and FQNEAQ (reference sequence). The CDR3 spans 16 residues. CDR3 nucleotide sequence: TGTGCCAGCAGGGTCGGGGGAGGAGGACTTGCTGGGACCCAGTACTTC. Its protein product is CASRVGGGGLAGTQYF. Drawing the rest from reference TRBV7-9 and TRBJ2-5, the complete variable domain is DTGVSQNPRHKITKRGQNVTFRCDPISEHNRLYWYRQTLGQGPEFLTYFQNEAQLEKSRLLSDRFSAERPKGSFSTLEIQRTEQGDSAMYLCASRVGGGGLAGTQYFGPGTRLLVL.

This clonotype came up a few times. This chain's CDR3 is CASSQEGQGRWNEQFF. The CDR3, as DNA: TGTGCCAGCAGCCAAGAAGGACAGGGGAGGTGGAATGAGCAGTTCTTC. This chain connects TRBV3-1 to TRBJ2-1, with TRBD1 matching over 9 bases. This CDR3 contains 16 residues. V shed 0 bases and J 7 bases; nucleotides not matched to a gene: 7. Germline CDR1 reads LGHDT; CDR2 reads YNNKEL (reference sequence).

This clonotype was seen at least ten times. The chain joins TRBV29-1 to TRBJ2-2; no reliable D call. Germline V gene sequence: CDR1 SQVTM, CDR2 ANQGSEA. CDR3 length: 14 amino acids. Trimming pared 0 bases from V and 7 bases from J, leaving 12 bases between. The CDR3 spells CSVEEGRSVGELFF. The CDR3 coding sequence is TGCAGCGTTGAAGAGGGCCGTTCGGTCGGGGAGCTGTTTTTT.

There are many counts of this clonotype. The gene calls are TRBV7-9 and TRBJ1-2; a weak D match, TRBD1 (5 bases). Germline-derived CDR1 and CDR2 are SEHNR and FQNEAQ (reference sequence). The ends were cut back, 5 bases at V and 7 bases at J, with 14 bases in the middle. The CDR3 runs 13 residues. CDR3 DNA: TGTGCCAGCAGCCCAGGGCGGGGCGGTGGCTACACCTTC. Its protein is CASSPGRGGGYTF.

This chain joins TRBV7-6 and TRBJ1-5; 9 bases align to TRBD1. This CDR3 contains 15 residues. V lost 1 base to trimming and J lost 8 bases; unmatched junction nucleotides: 6. Germline V gene lookup returns CDR1 SGHVS and CDR2 FNYEAQ. The CDR3 region is CASSLGGQGMEPQHF. The CDR3 nucleotides are TGTGCCAGCAGCTTAGGCGGACAGGGGATGGAGCCCCAGCATTTT.

The V and J genes are TRBV5-1 and TRBJ1-1; the match to TRBD1 covers 7 bases. The CDR3 runs to 14 residues. Looked up from germline, CDR1 is SGHRS and CDR2 is YFSETQ. V trimming: 0 bases; J trimming: 10 bases; junction bases outside the gene matches: 9. CDR3 amino acids: CASSLATGEGGAFF. CDR3 in DNA: TGCGCCAGCAGCTTGGCCACAGGGGAAGGTGGAGCTTTCTTT.

This clonotype showed up many times. The chain recombines TRBV12-3 or TRBV12-4 with TRBJ1-2; the D is unclear. This CDR3 comprises 11 residues. V dropped 5 bases and J dropped 6 bases, with 7 bases sitting between them. CDR3 sequence: CASSRRDGYTF. In DNA form, the CDR3 reads TGTGCCAGCAGTCGCCGGGATGGCTACACCTTC.

This clonotype has at least ten counts. The rearrangement links TRBV9 to TRBJ2-3; D remains unclear. The CDR3 totals 15 residues. Deletions cut 0 bases from V and 1 base from J, with 9 bases between. Germline values: CDR1 SGDLS, CDR2 YYNGEE. CDR3 DNA sequence: TGTGCCAGCAGCGTAGGTGGGCCCCGCACAGATACGCAGTATTTT. It specifies CASSVGGPRTDTQYF.

This clonotype was counted a few times. The chain is built from TRBV7-9 and TRBJ1-1, with no clear D. Trimming pared 2 bases from V and 4 bases from J, leaving 14 bases between. The CDR3 is 15 residues long. Germline CDR1 is SEHNR and CDR2 is FQNEAQ (reference sequence). CDR3 nucleotides: TGTGCCAGCAGCTTAAGGACGGGGATGGGCACTGAAGCTTTCTTT. It encodes CASSLRTGMGTEAFF.

This clonotype was detected only a few times. The genes are TRBV23-1 and TRBJ2-5; D not resolved. TRBV23-1 counts as an open reading frame of uncertain function. The V end was cut by 5 bases, the J end by 3 bases, with 7 bases between. The length of the CDR3 is 12 residues. The CDR3 DNA reads as TGCGCCAGCAGTATGGGAAAAGAGACCCAGTACTTC. It encodes CASSMGKETQYF.

The chain is built from TRBV7-6 and TRBJ2-7; 11 bases are shared with TRBD1. Germline V gene data show CDR1 as SGHVS and CDR2 as FNYEAQ. The CDR3 extends over 15 amino acids. V shed 3 bases, J shed 2 bases, and the junction held 3 bases outside the gene matches. The CDR3 DNA follows: TGTGCCAGCAGCTTCGGACAGGGGGCCCCCTACGAGCAGTACTTC. Protein sequence: CASSFGQGAPYEQYF.

Comments on this clonotype: At one end, the junction sequence differs from germline, possibly due to a read error. The genes are TRBV3-1 and TRBJ2-7; 11 nucleotides align to TRBD2. The germline V gene has CDR1 LGHDT and CDR2 YNNKEL (reference sequence). The CDR3 totals 14 residues. CDR3 sequence (DNA): TGTGCCAGCAGCCGTCTAGCGGGAGGATACGAGCTGTACTTC. Amino acids: CASSRLAGGYELYF.

Many counts were recorded for this clonotype. The chain links TRBV5-1 to TRBJ2-3, with a weak D call TRBD2 (5 bases). The germline CDR1 and CDR2 sequences are SGHRS and YFSETQ. The CDR3 is 14 amino acids. Trimming stripped 4 bases from V and 2 bases from J, with 11 bases between. The CDR3 here is CASSGGGSTDTQYF. The DNA of the CDR3 is TGCGCCAGCAGCGGTGGCGGGTCCACAGATACGCAGTATTTT.

This clonotype occurred many times. The genes are TRBV12-3 or TRBV12-4 and TRBJ2-7; possibly TRBD1 or TRBD2 for D (6 bases each). The CDR3 spans 14 residues. V lost 6 bases and J 0 bases, leaving 12 bases between the germline ends. CDR3 sequence reads: CASRKGGNSYEQYF. CDR3 DNA: TGTGCCAGCAGAAAGGGGGGAAACTCCTACGAGCAGTACTTC.

At least ten counts were recorded for this clonotype. The genes are TRBV4-3 and TRBJ2-4; D gene ambiguous. Deletions cut 4 bases from V and 6 bases from J, with 10 bases between. Looked up from germline, CDR1 is LGHNA and CDR2 is YSLEER. This CDR3 spans 13 amino acids. The CDR3 loop is CASSRGFLNIQYF. The CDR3 DNA is TGCGCCAGCAGCCGGGGTTTCTTAAACATTCAGTACTTC.

The chain couples TRBV28 to TRBJ2-7, with D uncertain. CDR1 and CDR2 (germline): MDHEN, SYDVKM. Deletions cut 8 bases from V and 4 bases from J, with 6 bases between. The CDR3 runs to 10 residues. CDR3 bases: TGTGCCAGCGGTAATTACGAGCAGTACTTC. Encoded protein: CASGNYEQYF. Together with reference TRBV28 and TRBJ2-7, the CDR3 gives the full variable domain: DVKVTQSSRYLVKRTGEKVFLECVQDMDHENMFWYRQDPGLGLRLIYFSYDVKMKEKGDIPEGYSVSREKKERFSLILESASTNQTSMYLCASGNYEQYFGPGTRLTVT.

This clonotype has ten or more counts. The genes are TRBV28 and TRBJ2-1; unclear D gene. This CDR3 is built from 14 residues. V lost 7 bases to trimming and J lost 8 bases, with 18 bases between them. Germline V gene sequence: CDR1 MDHEN, CDR2 SYDVKM. CDR3: CASTPSGSYHEQFF. CDR3 bases: TGTGCCAGCACCCCTAGTGGAAGTTACCATGAGCAGTTCTTC. Complete variable domain (other parts from reference TRBV28 and TRBJ2-1): DVKVTQSSRYLVKRTGEKVFLECVQDMDHENMFWYRQDPGLGLRLIYFSYDVKMKEKGDIPEGYSVSREKKERFSLILESASTNQTSMYLCASTPSGSYHEQFFGPGTRLTVL.

This clonotype came up many times. V usage is TRBV6-1 and J usage is TRBJ2-1, with 12 nucleotides matching TRBD2. This CDR3 is 16 amino acids long. The germline V gene encodes CDR1 MNHNS and CDR2 SASEGT. V lost 4 bases and J lost 6; bases outside the gene matches: 7. CDR3 coding DNA: TGTGCCAGCAGTGCACTAGCGGGAGGAGTTGGCAATGAGCAGTTCTTC. Translating gives CASSALAGGVGNEQFF.

This clonotype was observed a few times. The chain is built from TRBV5-6 and TRBJ1-1; D not resolved. With 1 base removed from V and 4 bases from J, the gap between germline ends came to 14 bases. Looked up from germline, CDR1 is SGHDT and CDR2 is YYEEEE. This CDR3 is 15 amino acids long. CDR3 in amino acids: CASSLKARSSTEAFF. The CDR3 DNA follows: TGTGCCAGCAGCTTGAAAGCGAGATCGAGCACTGAAGCTTTCTTT.

This clonotype was seen repeatedly, ten times or more. The chain carries TRBV6-5 and TRBJ2-7; 10 bases map to TRBD2. Trimming at V came to 7 bases and at J to 2 bases, leaving 8 bases not matched to a gene. The CDR3 runs to 15 residues. Germline V gives CDR1 MNHEY, CDR2 SVGAGI. The CDR3 loop reads CASTDRTSGTYEQYF. CDR3 nucleotide sequence: TGTGCCAGCACCGATAGGACTAGCGGAACCTACGAGCAGTACTTC.

This clonotype was recorded at least ten times. In DNA, the CDR3 is TGCAGCGTTGGAGAACGACAGCCCGAGAACACTGAAGCTTTCTTT. It translates to CSVGERQPENTEAFF. V gene TRBV29-1 combines with J gene TRBJ1-1; maybe TRBD1 (5 bases). The CDR3 loop spans 15 amino acids. Trimming pared 4 bases from V and 1 base from J, leaving 16 bases between. Germline V lookup: CDR1 SQVTM, CDR2 ANQGSEA.